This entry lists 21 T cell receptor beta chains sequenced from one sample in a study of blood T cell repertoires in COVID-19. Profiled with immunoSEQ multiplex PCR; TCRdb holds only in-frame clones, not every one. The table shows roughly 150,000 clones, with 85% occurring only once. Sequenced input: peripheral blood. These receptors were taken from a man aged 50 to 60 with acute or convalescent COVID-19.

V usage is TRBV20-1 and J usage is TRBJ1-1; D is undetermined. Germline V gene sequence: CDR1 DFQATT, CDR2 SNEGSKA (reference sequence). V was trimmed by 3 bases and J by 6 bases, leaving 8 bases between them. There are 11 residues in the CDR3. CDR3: CSASRGAEAFF. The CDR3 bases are TGCAGTGCTAGTCGGGGAGCTGAAGCTTTCTTT.

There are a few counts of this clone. CDR3 amino acids: CASSYSVTGYEQFF. The CDR3 nucleotides read TGTGCCAGCAGTTACTCTGTGACAGGGTATGAGCAGTTCTTC. The genes are TRBV6-5 and TRBJ2-1; TRBD1 matches at 7 bases. J was trimmed by 8 bases and V by 0 bases; bases with no gene match: 4. Germline-derived CDR1 and CDR2 are MNHEY and SVGAGI. The CDR3 extends over 14 amino acids.

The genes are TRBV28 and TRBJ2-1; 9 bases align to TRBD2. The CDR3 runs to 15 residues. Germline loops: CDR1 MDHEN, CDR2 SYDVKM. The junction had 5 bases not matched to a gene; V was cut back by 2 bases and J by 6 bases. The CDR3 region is CASSLTSGWSNEQFF. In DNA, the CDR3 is TGTGCCAGCAGTTTAACTAGCGGGTGGTCCAATGAGCAGTTCTTC. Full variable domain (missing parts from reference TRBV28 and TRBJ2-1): DVKVTQSSRYLVKRTGEKVFLECVQDMDHENMFWYRQDPGLGLRLIYFSYDVKMKEKGDIPEGYSVSREKKERFSLILESASTNQTSMYLCASSLTSGWSNEQFFGPGTRLTVL.

CDR3 in DNA: TGTGCCAGCAGCTCACGGGCAGACAGGAGGCCTGGAAACACCATATATTTT. Translated: CASSSRADRRPGNTIYF. The chain employs TRBV7-8 and TRBJ1-3; D might be TRBD1 (6 bases). V dropped 4 bases and J dropped 2 bases, with 18 bases sitting between them. There are 17 residues in the CDR3. The germline V gene has CDR1 SGHVS and CDR2 FQNEAQ.

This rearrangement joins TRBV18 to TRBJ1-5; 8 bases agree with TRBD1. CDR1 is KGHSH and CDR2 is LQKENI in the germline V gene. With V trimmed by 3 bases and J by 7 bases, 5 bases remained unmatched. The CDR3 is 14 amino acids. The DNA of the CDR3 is TGTGCCAGCTCACCCGGACAGGGTATCCAGCCCCAGCATTTT. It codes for CASSPGQGIQPQHF. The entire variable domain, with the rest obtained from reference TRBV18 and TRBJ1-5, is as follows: NAGVMQNPRHLVRRRGQEARLRCSPMKGHSHVYWYRQLPEEGLKFMVYLQKENIIDESGMPKERFSAEFPKEGPSILRIQQVVRGDSAAYFCASSPGQGIQPQHFGDGTRLSIL.

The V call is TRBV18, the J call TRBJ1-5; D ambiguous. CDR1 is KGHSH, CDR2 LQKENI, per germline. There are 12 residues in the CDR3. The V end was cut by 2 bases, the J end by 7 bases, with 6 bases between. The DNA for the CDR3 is TGTGCCAGCTCACCAGATAGCCAGCCCCAGCATTTT. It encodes CASSPDSQPQHF.

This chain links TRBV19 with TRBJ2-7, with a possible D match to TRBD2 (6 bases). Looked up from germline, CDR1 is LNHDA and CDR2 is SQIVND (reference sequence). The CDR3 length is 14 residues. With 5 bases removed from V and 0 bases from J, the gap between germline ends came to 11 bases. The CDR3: CASSWGTYSYEQYF. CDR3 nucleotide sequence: TGTGCCAGTAGTTGGGGGACTTACTCCTACGAGCAGTACTTC.

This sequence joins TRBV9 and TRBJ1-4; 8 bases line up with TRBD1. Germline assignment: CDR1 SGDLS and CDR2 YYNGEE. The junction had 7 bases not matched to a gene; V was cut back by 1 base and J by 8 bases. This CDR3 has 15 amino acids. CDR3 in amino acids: CASSVSGTGIEKLFF. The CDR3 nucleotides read TGTGCCAGCAGCGTATCCGGGACAGGCATCGAAAAACTGTTTTTT.

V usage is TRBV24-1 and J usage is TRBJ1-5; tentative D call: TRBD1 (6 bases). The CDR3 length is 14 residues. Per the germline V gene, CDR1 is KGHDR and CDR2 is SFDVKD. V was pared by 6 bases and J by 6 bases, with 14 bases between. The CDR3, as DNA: TGTGCCACCAGTACAGGGACCGGAACTCAGCCCCAGCATTTT. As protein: CATSTGTGTQPQHF.

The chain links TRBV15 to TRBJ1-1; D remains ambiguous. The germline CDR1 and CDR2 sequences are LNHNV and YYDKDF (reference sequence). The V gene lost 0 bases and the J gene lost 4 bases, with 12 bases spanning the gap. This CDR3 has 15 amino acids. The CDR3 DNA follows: TGTGCCACCAGCAGAGATGAGGTGGAGGGCACTGAAGCTTTCTTT. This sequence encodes CATSRDEVEGTEAFF.

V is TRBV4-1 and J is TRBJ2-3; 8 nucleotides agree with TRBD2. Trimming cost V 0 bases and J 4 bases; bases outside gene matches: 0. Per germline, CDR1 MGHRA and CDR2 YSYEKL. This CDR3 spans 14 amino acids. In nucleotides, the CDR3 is TGCGCCAGCAGCCAAGAGACTAGCGCAGATACGCAGTATTTT. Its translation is CASSQETSADTQYF.

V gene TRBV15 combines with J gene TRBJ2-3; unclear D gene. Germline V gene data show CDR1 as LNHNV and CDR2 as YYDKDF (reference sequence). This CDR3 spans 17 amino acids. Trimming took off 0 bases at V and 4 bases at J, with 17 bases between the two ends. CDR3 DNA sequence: TGTGCCACCAGCAGAGATCGTAAAGTAGCTTTCGCAGATACGCAGTATTTT. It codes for CATSRDRKVAFADTQYF.

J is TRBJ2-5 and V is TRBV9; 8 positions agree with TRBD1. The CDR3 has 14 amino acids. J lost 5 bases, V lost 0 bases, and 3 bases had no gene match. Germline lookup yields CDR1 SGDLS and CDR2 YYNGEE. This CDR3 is CASSVATGVETQYF. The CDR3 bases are TGTGCCAGCAGCGTAGCGACAGGGGTTGAGACCCAGTACTTC. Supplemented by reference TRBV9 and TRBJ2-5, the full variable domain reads DSGVTQTPKHLITATGQRVTLRCSPRSGDLSVYWYQQSLDQGLQFLIQYYNGEERAKGNILERFSAQQFPDLHSELNLSSLELGDSALYFCASSVATGVETQYFGPGTRLLVL.

The CDR3 protein is CASSLGENYGYTF. The DNA of the CDR3 is TGCGCCAGCAGCTTGGGAGAAAACTATGGCTACACCTTC. V usage is TRBV5-1 and J usage is TRBJ1-2; D is unclear. CDR1 is SGHRS, CDR2 YFSETQ, per germline. The CDR3 is 13 amino acids. V was trimmed by 0 bases and J by 2 bases, leaving 5 bases between them.

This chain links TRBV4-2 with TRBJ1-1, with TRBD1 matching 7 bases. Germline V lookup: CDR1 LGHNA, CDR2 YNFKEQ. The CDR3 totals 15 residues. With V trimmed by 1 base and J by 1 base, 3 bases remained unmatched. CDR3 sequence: CASSQAGQRNTEAFF. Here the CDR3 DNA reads TGTGCCAGCAGCCAAGCGGGACAGAGGAACACTGAAGCTTTCTTT.

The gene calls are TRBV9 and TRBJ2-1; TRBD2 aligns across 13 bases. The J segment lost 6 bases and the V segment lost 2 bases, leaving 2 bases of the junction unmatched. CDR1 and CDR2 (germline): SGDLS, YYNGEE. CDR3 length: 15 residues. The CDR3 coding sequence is TGTGCCAGCAGCGTTTGGACTAGCGGGAGCAATGAGCAGTTCTTC. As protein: CASSVWTSGSNEQFF.

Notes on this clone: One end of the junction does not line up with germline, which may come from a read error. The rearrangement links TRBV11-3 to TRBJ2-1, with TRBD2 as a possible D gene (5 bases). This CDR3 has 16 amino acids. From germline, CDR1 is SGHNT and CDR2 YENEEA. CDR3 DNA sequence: TGTGCCAGCAGCTTAGATGGGAGTCAGACGTACAATAAGCAGTTCTTC. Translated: CASSLDGSQTYNKQFF.

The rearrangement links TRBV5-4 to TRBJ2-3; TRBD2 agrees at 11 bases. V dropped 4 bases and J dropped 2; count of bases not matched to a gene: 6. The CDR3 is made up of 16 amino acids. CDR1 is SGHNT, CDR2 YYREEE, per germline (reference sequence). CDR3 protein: CASSPGTSGITDTQYF. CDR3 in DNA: TGTGCCAGCAGCCCAGGGACTAGCGGTATCACAGATACGCAGTATTTT.

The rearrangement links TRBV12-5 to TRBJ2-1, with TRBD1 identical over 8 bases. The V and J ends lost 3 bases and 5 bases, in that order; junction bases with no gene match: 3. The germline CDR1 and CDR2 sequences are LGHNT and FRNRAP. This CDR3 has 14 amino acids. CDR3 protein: CASGFGTGHNEQFF. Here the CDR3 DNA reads TGTGCTAGTGGTTTCGGGACAGGCCACAATGAGCAGTTCTTC. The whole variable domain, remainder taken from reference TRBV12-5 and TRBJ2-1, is DARVTQTPRHKVTEMGQEVTMRCQPILGHNTVFWYRQTMMQGLELLAYFRNRAPLDDSGMPKDRFSAEMPDATLATLKIQPSEPRDSAVYFCASGFGTGHNEQFFGPGTRLTVL.

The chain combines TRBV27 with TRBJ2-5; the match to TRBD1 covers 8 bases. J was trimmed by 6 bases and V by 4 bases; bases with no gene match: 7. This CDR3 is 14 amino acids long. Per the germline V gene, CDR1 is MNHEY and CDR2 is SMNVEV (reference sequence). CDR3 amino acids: CASSSGTGVKTQYF. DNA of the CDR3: TGTGCCAGCAGTTCGGGGACAGGAGTGAAGACCCAGTACTTC.

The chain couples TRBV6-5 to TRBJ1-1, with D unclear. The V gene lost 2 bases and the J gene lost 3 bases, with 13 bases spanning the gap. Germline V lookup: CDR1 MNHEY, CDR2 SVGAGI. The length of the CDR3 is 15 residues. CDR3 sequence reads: CASSYHNPSDTEAFF. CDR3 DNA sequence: TGTGCCAGCAGTTACCACAACCCCTCAGACACTGAAGCTTTCTTT.